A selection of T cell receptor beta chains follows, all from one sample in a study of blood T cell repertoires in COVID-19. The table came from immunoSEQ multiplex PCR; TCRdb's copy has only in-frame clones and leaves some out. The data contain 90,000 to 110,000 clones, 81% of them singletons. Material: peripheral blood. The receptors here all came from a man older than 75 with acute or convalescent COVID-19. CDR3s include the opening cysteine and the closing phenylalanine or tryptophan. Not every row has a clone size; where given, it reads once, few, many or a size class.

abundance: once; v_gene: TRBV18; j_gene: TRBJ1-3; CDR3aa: CASSPVSRILSGNTIYF
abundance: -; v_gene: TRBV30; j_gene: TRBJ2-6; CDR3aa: CAWSVRDSGANVLTF
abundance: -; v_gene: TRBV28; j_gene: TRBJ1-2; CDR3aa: CASTVSNYGYTF
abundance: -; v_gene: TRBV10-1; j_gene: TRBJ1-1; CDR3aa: CASSEGTGGNTEAFF
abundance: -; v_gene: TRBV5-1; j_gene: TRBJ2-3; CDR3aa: CASSSTGKMGTDTQYF
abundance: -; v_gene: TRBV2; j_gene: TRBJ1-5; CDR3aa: CASSAGTGNQPQHF
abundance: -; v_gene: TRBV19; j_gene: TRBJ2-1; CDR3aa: CASSMGRLAGGSSYNEQFF
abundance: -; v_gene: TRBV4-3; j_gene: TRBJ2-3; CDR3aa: CASSQAGGSNTQYF
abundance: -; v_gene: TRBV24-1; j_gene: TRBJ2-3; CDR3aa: CATSDSPKHLLFGDTQYF
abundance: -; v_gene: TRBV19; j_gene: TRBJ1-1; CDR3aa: CASSSLTGGGTEAFF
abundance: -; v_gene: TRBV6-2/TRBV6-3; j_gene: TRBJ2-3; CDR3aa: CASSYTLAGVVTQYF
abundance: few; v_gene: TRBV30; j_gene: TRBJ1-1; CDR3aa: CAWRGTLNTEAFF
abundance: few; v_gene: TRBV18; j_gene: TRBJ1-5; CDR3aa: CASSAGTASNQPQHF
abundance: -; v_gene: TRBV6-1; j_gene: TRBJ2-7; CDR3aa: CASSEWGQESYEQYF
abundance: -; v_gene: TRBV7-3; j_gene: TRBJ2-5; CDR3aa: CASSLTFSGVGETQYF
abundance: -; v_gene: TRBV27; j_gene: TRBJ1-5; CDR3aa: CASRSLGADYSNQPQHF
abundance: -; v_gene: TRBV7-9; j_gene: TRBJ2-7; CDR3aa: CASSKTGGIYYEQYF
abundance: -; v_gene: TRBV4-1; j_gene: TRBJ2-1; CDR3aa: CASSQDPRGGEQFF
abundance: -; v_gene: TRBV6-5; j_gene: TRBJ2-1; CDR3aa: CASSYEGSSYNEQFF
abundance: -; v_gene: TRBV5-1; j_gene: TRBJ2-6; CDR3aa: CASSFLLGGANVLTF
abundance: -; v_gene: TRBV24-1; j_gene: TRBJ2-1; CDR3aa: CATSAPLSGRSDSYNEQFF
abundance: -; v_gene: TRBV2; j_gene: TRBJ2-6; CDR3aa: CAGESSGANVLTF
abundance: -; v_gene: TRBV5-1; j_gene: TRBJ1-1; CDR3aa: CASSSQANTEAFF
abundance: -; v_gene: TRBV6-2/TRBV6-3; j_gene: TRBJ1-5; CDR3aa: CASSGARGDNQPQHF
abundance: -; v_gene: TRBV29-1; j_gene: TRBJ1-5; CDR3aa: CSVVSGNQPQHF
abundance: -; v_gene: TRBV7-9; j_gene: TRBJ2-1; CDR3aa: CASSSGTSGSGGFF
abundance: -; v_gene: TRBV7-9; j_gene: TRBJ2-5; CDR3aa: CASSPGRAGTRETQYF
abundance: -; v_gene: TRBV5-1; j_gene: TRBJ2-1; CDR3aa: CASSLVAGGAYNEQFF
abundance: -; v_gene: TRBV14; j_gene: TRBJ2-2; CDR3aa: CASSQSGLAGGRTGELFF
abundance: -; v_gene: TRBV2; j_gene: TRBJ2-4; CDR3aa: CASSPTPNIQYF
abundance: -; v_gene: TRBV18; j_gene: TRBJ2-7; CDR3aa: CASSREGGTYEQYF
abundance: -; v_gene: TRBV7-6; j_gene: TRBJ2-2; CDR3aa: CASSPNPGQGVNTGELFF
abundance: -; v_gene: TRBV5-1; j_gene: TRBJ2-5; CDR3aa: CASSLYGGVETQYF
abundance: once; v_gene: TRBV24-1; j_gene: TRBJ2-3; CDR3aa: CATSDPGTGHADTQYF
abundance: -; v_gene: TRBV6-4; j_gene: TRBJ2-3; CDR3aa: CASSKERGDTQYF
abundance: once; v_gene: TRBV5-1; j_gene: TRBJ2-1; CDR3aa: CASSIREGTGNNEQFF
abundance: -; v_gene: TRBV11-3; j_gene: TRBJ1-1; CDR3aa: CASSPRPGAEAFF
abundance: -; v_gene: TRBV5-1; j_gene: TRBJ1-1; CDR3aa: CASSDARGENTEAFF
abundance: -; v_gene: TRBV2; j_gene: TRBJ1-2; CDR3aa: CASSAMTANYGYTF
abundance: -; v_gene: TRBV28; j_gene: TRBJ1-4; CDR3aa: CASSLWTGGMEKLFF
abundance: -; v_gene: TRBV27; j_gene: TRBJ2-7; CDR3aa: CASSGGWSSDLEQYF
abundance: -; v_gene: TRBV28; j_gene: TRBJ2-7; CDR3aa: CASSLTYEQYF
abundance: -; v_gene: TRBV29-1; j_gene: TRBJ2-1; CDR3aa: CSVWMGQGAGYSYNEQFF
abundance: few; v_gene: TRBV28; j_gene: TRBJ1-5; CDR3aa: CASSPGTGRKPQHF
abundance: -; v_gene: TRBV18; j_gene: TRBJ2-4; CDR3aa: CASSPTISRVQNIQYF
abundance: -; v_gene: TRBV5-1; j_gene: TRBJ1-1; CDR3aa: CASSPGWDRTGEKAFF
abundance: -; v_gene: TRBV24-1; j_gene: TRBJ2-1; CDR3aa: CATSDTTGFSYNEQFF
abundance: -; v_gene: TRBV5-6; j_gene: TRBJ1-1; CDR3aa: CASSWTGRTEAFF
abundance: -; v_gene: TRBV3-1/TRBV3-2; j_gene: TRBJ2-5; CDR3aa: CASSPGTSDFETQYF
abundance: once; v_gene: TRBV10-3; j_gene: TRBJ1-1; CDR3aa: CAISDAGREAFF
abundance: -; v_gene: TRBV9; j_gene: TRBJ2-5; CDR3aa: CASSVAPGAPETQYF
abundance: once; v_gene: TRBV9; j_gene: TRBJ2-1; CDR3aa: CASSVAEGAAYNEQFF
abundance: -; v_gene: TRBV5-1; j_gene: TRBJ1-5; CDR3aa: CPRSSGGGGSNQPQHF
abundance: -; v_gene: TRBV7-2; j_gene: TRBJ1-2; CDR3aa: CASSLATGAFNYGYTF
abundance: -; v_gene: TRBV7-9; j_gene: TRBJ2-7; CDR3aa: CASSLQTESYEQYF
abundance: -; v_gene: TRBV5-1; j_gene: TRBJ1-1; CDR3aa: CASSSLGQLNTEAFF
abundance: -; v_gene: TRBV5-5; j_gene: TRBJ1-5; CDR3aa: CASSPTGQGNQPQHF
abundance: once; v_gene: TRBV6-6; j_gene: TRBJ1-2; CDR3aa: CASSQTGGAGGYTF